The 9 T cell receptor beta chains below were found in one sample sequenced in a study of blood T cell repertoires in COVID-19 (dated by TCRdb to 2020 to 2021). Library preparation was by the immunoSEQ multiplex PCR assay. In its TCRdb copy, this immuneACCESS table keeps in-frame sequences only and misses some clones. Where compared with another copy, unresolved V genes explain less than half of these, and the others have no known cause. This sample is represented by roughly 110,000 clones; about 89% of them were singletons. Roughly 4.5% of the sample is taken by the ten largest. Sample: peripheral blood. All receptors come from a man in his forties with acute or convalescent COVID-19.

Only one count was recorded for this clone. The chain joins TRBV4-1 to TRBJ2-2; tentatively, D is TRBD2 (5 bases). The V end was cut by 1 base, the J end by 7 bases, with 10 bases between. CDR1 and CDR2 from the germline V gene are MGHRA and YSYEKL. This CDR3 spans 14 amino acids. DNA of the CDR3: TGCGCCAGCAGCCAAGTTGGGGAGAACGGGGAGCTGTTTTTT. Translating gives CASSQVGENGELFF.

This clone was seen just once. This chain uses TRBV7-2 with TRBJ1-2; possibly TRBD1 for D (5 bases). Trimming took off 4 bases at V and 1 base at J, with 16 bases between the two ends. This CDR3 has 16 residues. From germline, CDR1 is SGHTA and CDR2 FQGNSA. This chain's CDR3 is CASSYRYGGRNYGYTF. The CDR3 region has the DNA TGTGCCAGCAGCTATAGGTACGGGGGTCGTAACTATGGCTACACCTTC. The variable domain in full, with the rest retrieved from reference TRBV7-2 and TRBJ1-2, is GAGVSQSPSNKVTEKGKDVELRCDPISGHTALYWYRQSLGQGLEFLIYFQGNSAPDKSGLPSDRFSAERTGGSVSTLTIQRTQQEDSAVYLCASSYRYGGRNYGYTFGSGTRLTVV.

The V and J genes are TRBV6-2 or TRBV6-3 and TRBJ1-5; D is unclear. This CDR3 comprises 14 residues. Trimming stripped 6 bases from V and 2 bases from J, with 11 bases between. Germline V CDR1 and CDR2: MNHEY, SVGEGT. The CDR3 spells CASSVRSGNQPQHF. As DNA, the CDR3 is TGTGCCAGCAGCGTCAGAAGTGGCAATCAGCCCCAGCATTTT.

V usage is TRBV4-3 and J usage is TRBJ2-2, with 14 bases matching TRBD2. The CDR3 has 20 amino acids. Germline V gives CDR1 LGHNA, CDR2 YSLEER. V lost 1 base to trimming and J lost 6 bases; unmatched junction nucleotides: 13. The CDR3 sequence: CASSQAPGLAGGPSSGELFF. The CDR3 region has the DNA TGCGCCAGCAGCCAAGCCCCCGGACTAGCGGGGGGCCCGAGTTCCGGGGAGCTGTTTTTT.

V is TRBV6-1 and J is TRBJ2-2, with a possible D match to TRBD1 (7 bases). Germline V gene data show CDR1 as MNHNS and CDR2 as SASEGT. There are 15 residues in the CDR3. Trimming stripped 1 base from V and 7 bases from J, with 13 bases between. CDR3 amino acids: CASSEGRGVGGELFF. The CDR3 DNA sequence: TGTGCCAGCAGTGAAGGCAGGGGGGTCGGCGGGGAGCTGTTTTTT.

This rearrangement joins TRBV7-2 to TRBJ2-5; 7 bases map to TRBD2. The J segment lost 2 bases and the V segment lost 4 bases, leaving 4 bases of the junction unmatched. CDR3 length: 14 residues. Germline-derived CDR1 and CDR2 are SGHTA and FQGNSA. The CDR3 coding sequence is TGTGCCAGCAGCTCGGGGGGTTTACAAGAGACCCAGTACTTC. Protein product: CASSSGGLQETQYF.

J is TRBJ2-2 and V is TRBV6-1, with D unresolved. Germline assignment: CDR1 MNHNS and CDR2 SASEGT. The length of the CDR3 is 13 residues. V lost 2 bases, J lost 4 bases, and 5 bases lay in between. In DNA form, the CDR3 reads TGTGCCAGCAGTGAACGGTTCACCGGGGAGCTGTTTTTT. Translation gives CASSERFTGELFF.

This clone has a single count. The chain's CDR3 is CASSPIENIQYF. The CDR3 bases are TGTGCCAGCTCACCTATCGAAAACATTCAGTACTTC. The chain links TRBV18 to TRBJ2-4, with D unclear. This CDR3 region has 12 residues. Trimming left V 3 bases short and J 5 bases short, with 5 bases between. Germline V gene sequence: CDR1 KGHSH, CDR2 LQKENI.

The rearrangement uses TRBV12-1 and TRBJ1-1; the table's D call, TRBD1, was not checked against the DNA. TRBV12-1 is reported as a pseudogene. The CDR3 sequence is 18 residues long. Here the CDR3 DNA reads TGTGCCAGCAGCTTTGCCTGGGGACAGGGTTTGGGGAACACTGAAGCTTTCTTT. Its translation: CASSFAWGQGLGNTEAFF.